The next 27 T cell receptor beta chains were all read from a single sample in a study of breast tumors, draining lymph nodes, adjacent tissues. Axillary draining lymph nodes of breast cancer patients supplied the node samples. TCRdb re-derived calls from the multiplex PCR reads in MiXCR, one entry per CDR3 protein. The sample has about 270,000 distinct CDR3 sequences; around 30% are singletons. Sequenced input: axillary lymph node tissue. The receptors were sampled from a female donor with breast cancer. Some clones in this sample may be carry-over from other donors' samples.

This clonotype was recorded many times. The chain combines TRBV7-2 with TRBJ2-1, with D perhaps matching TRBD1 (5 bases). The CDR3 runs to 14 residues. The V and J ends lost 5 bases and 4 bases respectively, with 12 bases between them. Germline V CDR1 and CDR2: SGHTA, FQGNSA. As DNA, the CDR3 is TGTGCCAGCAGCAGGGGTCGGCCATACAATGAGCAGTTCTTC. Translation: CASSRGRPYNEQFF.

The chain is built from TRBV18 and TRBJ2-7; TRBD2 might be the D (6 bases). The CDR3 length is 14 residues. The germline gives CDR1 KGHSH, CDR2 LQKENI. The germline V and J ends were trimmed by 0 bases and 5 bases, with 11 bases remaining between them. This chain's CDR3 is CASSPPNGSHEQYF. The CDR3 DNA reads TGTGCCAGCTCACCACCTAACGGGAGCCACGAGCAGTACTTC.

For this clonotype: One end of the junction does not line up with germline, which may come from a read error. This chain connects TRBV29-1 to TRBJ2-7; D tentatively fits TRBD1 or TRBD2 (5 bases each). The CDR3 runs 15 residues. Germline V gives CDR1 SQVTM, CDR2 ANQGSEA. CDR3 sequence: CSVIRGVSAPYGQYF. The CDR3 nucleotides read TGCAGCGTTATCCGGGGCGTCTCCGCTCCCTACGGGCAGTACTTC.

At least ten counts were recorded for this clonotype. The CDR3 loop reads CASSLSSGSGANVLTF. DNA of the CDR3: TGTGCCAGCAGCTTATCTTCAGGCTCTGGGGCCAACGTCCTGACTTTC. This chain uses TRBV7-9 with TRBJ2-6; no reliable D call. The length of the CDR3 is 16 residues. Germline assignment: CDR1 SEHNR and CDR2 FQNEAQ (reference sequence). V lost 2 bases, J lost 0 bases, and 8 bases lay in between.

About this clonotype: Possible read error: a much larger clone is one base away. The rearrangement links TRBV3-1 to TRBJ2-5; TRBD1 is a possible D gene (5 bases). Germline assignment: CDR1 LGHDT and CDR2 YNNKEL (reference sequence). CDR3 length: 13 amino acids. As DNA, the CDR3 is TGTGCCAGCAGCCAAGCAGGGTCCGAGACCCAGTGCTTC. It yields the protein CASSQAGSETQCF.

The chain joins TRBV9 to TRBJ1-1; TRBD1 agrees at 7 bases. Germline CDR1 and CDR2: SGDLS and YYNGEE. The V segment lost 0 bases and the J segment 1 base; nucleotides outside the gene matches: 0. CDR3 length: 14 residues. This CDR3 reads CASSVAGGNTEAFF. In DNA, the CDR3 is TGTGCCAGCAGCGTAGCAGGGGGGAACACTGAAGCTTTCTTT. The variable domain in full, completed from reference TRBV9 and TRBJ1-1, reads DSGVTQTPKHLITATGQRVTLRCSPRSGDLSVYWYQQSLDQGLQFLIQYYNGEERAKGNILERFSAQQFPDLHSELNLSSLELGDSALYFCASSVAGGNTEAFFGQGTRLTVV.

This clonotype was observed many times. The chain combines TRBV7-2 with TRBJ1-5; unclear D gene. This CDR3 is built from 16 residues. CDR1 and CDR2 (germline): SGHTA, FQGNSA. V lost 1 base to trimming and J lost 3 bases, with 13 bases between them. This chain's CDR3 is CASSLGGTTPNQPQHF. The CDR3, as DNA: TGTGCCAGCAGCTTAGGAGGTACTACCCCCAATCAGCCCCAGCATTTT. Variable domain in full (rest from reference TRBV7-2 and TRBJ1-5): GAGVSQSPSNKVTEKGKDVELRCDPISGHTALYWYRQSLGQGLEFLIYFQGNSAPDKSGLPSDRFSAERTGGSVSTLTIQRTQQEDSAVYLCASSLGGTTPNQPQHFGDGTRLSIL.

This clonotype was found once. Here the CDR3 reads CSVDLGVEKLFF. The CDR3 nucleotides are TGCAGCGTTGACTTAGGGGTTGAAAAACTGTTTTTT. V and J are TRBV29-1 and TRBJ1-4; a weak D match, TRBD1 (5 bases). The V and J ends lost 3 bases and 7 bases respectively, with 9 bases between them. Germline assignment: CDR1 SQVTM and CDR2 ANQGSEA. The CDR3 contains 12 residues.

In its sample, this clonotype was seen many times. V and J are TRBV19 and TRBJ2-2; TRBD2 matches 8 bases. Germline V gives CDR1 LNHDA, CDR2 SQIVND (reference sequence). Trimming at V came to 5 bases and at J to 3 bases, leaving 11 bases not matched to a gene. The CDR3 is 17 residues long. The DNA of the CDR3 is TGTGCCAGTAGTCTGGAACCGGGGGGGTACTACACCGGGGAGCTGTTTTTT. It is translated as CASSLEPGGYYTGELFF.

The chain couples TRBV11-2 to TRBJ2-5; 10 positions match TRBD2. From germline, CDR1 is SGHAT and CDR2 FQNNGV. J lost 5 bases, V lost 5 bases, and 23 bases had no gene match. The CDR3 has 20 residues. The CDR3 sequence: CASSPHSRPAGGFLRETQYF. The DNA for the CDR3 is TGTGCCAGCAGCCCCCACAGTCGGCCAGCGGGAGGGTTTTTGCGGGAGACCCAGTACTTC. Together with reference TRBV11-2 and TRBJ2-5, the CDR3 gives the full variable domain: EAGVAQSPRYKIIEKRQSVAFWCNPISGHATLYWYQQILGQGPKLLIQFQNNGVVDDSQLPKDRFSAERLKGVDSTLKIQPAKLEDSAVYLCASSPHSRPAGGFLRETQYFGPGTRLLVL.

This clonotype was seen ten or more times. The CDR3 DNA is TGTGCCAGCAGCCGGACTAGTTCGTACGAGCAGTACTTC. Translated, it gives CASSRTSSYEQYF. The rearrangement links TRBV7-2 to TRBJ2-7, with 7 bases identical to TRBD2. V lost 5 bases and J lost 4; bases outside the gene matches: 5. Germline CDR1 reads SGHTA; CDR2 reads FQGNSA. The CDR3 has 13 amino acids.

This clonotype was counted ten times or more. The CDR3 reads CASSRDRAVYGYTF. The CDR3 nucleotides read TGTGCCAGCAGCCGAGACAGGGCGGTTTATGGCTACACCTTC. V gene TRBV6-6 combines with J gene TRBJ1-2, with 7 bases that match TRBD1. The trim removed 6 bases at V and 5 bases at J, leaving 9 bases unmatched. This CDR3 comprises 14 residues. In germline, CDR1 is MNHNY, CDR2 SVGAGI (reference sequence).

This clonotype was counted at least ten times. The V and J genes are TRBV5-1 and TRBJ2-2, with D unclear. Germline-derived CDR1 and CDR2 are SGHRS and YFSETQ. This CDR3 is built from 15 residues. Trimming took 4 bases from V and 0 from J, leaving 10 bases between them. The CDR3 here is CASSQTITNTGELFF. CDR3 DNA sequence: TGCGCCAGCAGCCAAACTATAACGAACACCGGGGAGCTGTTTTTT.

This clonotype was picked up one time. V gene TRBV11-2 combines with J gene TRBJ2-5; D call uncertain. The CDR3 is made up of 12 amino acids. V lost 6 bases and J lost 9, with 14 bases in between. Per the germline V gene, CDR1 is SGHAT and CDR2 is FQNNGV. CDR3 bases: TGTGCCAGCAGTCGCAACCTCGCGGCCCAGTACTTC. Its protein is CASSRNLAAQYF.

Worth noting for this clonotype: One end of the junction is discordant with germline, which a read error may explain. The chain has TRBV27 and TRBJ2-7; TRBD1 might be the D (6 bases). The germline V gene has CDR1 MNHEY and CDR2 SMNVEV (reference sequence). There are 15 residues in the CDR3. The CDR3 region is CASSSPPGQLYGQYF. CDR3 DNA: TGTGCCAGCAGTTCCCCTCCCGGACAGCTTTACGGGCAGTACTTC.

This clonotype turned up a few times. The chain couples TRBV12-3 or TRBV12-4 to TRBJ2-7; 7 nucleotides line up with TRBD2. V lost 6 bases to trimming and J lost 7 bases; unmatched junction nucleotides: 12. The CDR3 loop spans 14 amino acids. The CDR3 nucleotides read TGTGCCAGCAGAAACGCGGGAGAACAGAAAGAGCAGTACTTC. Translation: CASRNAGEQKEQYF.

Ten or more counts support this clonotype. The DNA for the CDR3 is TGTGCCAGCAGCTTTCGCGGGAGTGGAGATACGCAGTATTTT. It yields the protein CASSFRGSGDTQYF. The rearrangement links TRBV5-6 to TRBJ2-3, with 7 bases lining up with TRBD2. The germline CDR1 and CDR2 sequences are SGHDT and YYEEEE. With 2 bases clipped from V and 5 bases from J, the junction kept 5 bases outside the gene matches. The CDR3 runs 14 residues.

Worth noting for this clonotype: Germline is not matched at one junction end, which may reflect a read error. V usage is TRBV7-6 and J usage is TRBJ2-4; 9 bases agree with TRBD2. This CDR3 contains 14 residues. Germline lookup yields CDR1 SGHVS and CDR2 FNYEAQ. CDR3 DNA: TGTGCCAGCAGCTGGGGACTAGCCAAAAACATTCGGTACTTC. It specifies CASSWGLAKNIRYF.

The J gene is TRBJ2-1, the V gene TRBV7-9; 7 positions match TRBD1. CDR1 is SEHNR, CDR2 FQNEAQ, per germline (reference sequence). This CDR3 comprises 13 residues. V lost 7 bases, J lost 3 bases, and 3 bases stayed unmatched. As DNA, the CDR3 is TGTGCCAGCAAGGACAGGAACTACAATGAGCAGTTCTTC. It encodes CASKDRNYNEQFF.

Concerning this clonotype itself: A read error may explain this, as a much larger clone is one base away. This rearrangement joins TRBV11-1 to TRBJ1-3, with D unclear. Germline loops: CDR1 SGHAT, CDR2 FQDESV (reference sequence). The V and J ends lost 5 bases and 0 bases respectively, with 8 bases between them. The length of the CDR3 is 14 residues. CDR3 DNA: TGTGCCAGCAGCGTTGAGGGCTCTGGAAACACCATATATTTT. Translation: CASSVEGSGNTIYF.

This clonotype was counted between two and nine times. The chain has TRBV12-3 or TRBV12-4 and TRBJ2-5, with D perhaps matching TRBD2 (5 bases). The V and J ends lost 8 bases and 3 bases respectively, with 16 bases between them. The CDR3 runs to 14 residues. The CDR3 nucleotides are TGTGCCAGCCTAAAGGACCAGCGGAAAGAGACCCAGTACTTC. This codes for CASLKDQRKETQYF.

This clonotype was detected ten times or more. V is TRBV29-1 and J is TRBJ2-1; TRBD2 aligns across 11 bases. After removal of 0 bases from V and 9 bases from J, the junction contained 13 bases not matched to a gene. The CDR3 has 17 amino acids. Germline loops: CDR1 SQVTM, CDR2 ANQGSEA. In DNA, the CDR3 is TGCAGCGTTGAAGATCTTGGTGGGGTAGCGGGAGGGGGTGAGCAGTTCTTC. As protein: CSVEDLGGVAGGGEQFF.

The CDR3 is CASSQQGRADTQYF. The CDR3 nucleotides read TGTGCCAGCAGCCAACAGGGACGGGCAGATACGCAGTATTTT. V usage is TRBV3-1 and J usage is TRBJ2-3; possibly TRBD1 or TRBD2 for D (5 bases each). Germline loops: CDR1 LGHDT, CDR2 YNNKEL (reference sequence). Trimming took off 2 bases at V and 4 bases at J, with 10 bases between the two ends. The CDR3 extends over 14 amino acids.

The genes are TRBV6-4 and TRBJ2-4, with D unresolved. V was pared by 10 bases and J by 5 bases, with 12 bases between. The CDR3 loop spans 12 amino acids. Per the germline V gene, CDR1 is MRHNA and CDR2 is SNTAGT. CDR3 protein: CATRAPENIQYF. The DNA of the CDR3 is TGTGCCACCCGGGCTCCGGAAAACATTCAGTACTTC.

This clonotype was seen ten or more times. The chain links TRBV4-2 to TRBJ1-2; D is perhaps TRBD1 (6 bases). V lost 3 bases, J lost 3 bases, and 11 bases lay in between. The CDR3 runs 14 residues. Germline-derived CDR1 and CDR2 are LGHNA and YNFKEQ. CDR3 region: CASSHPQGDYGYTF. The CDR3 DNA reads TGTGCCAGCAGCCACCCACAGGGTGACTATGGCTACACCTTC.

This clonotype was counted many times. The chain has TRBV20-1 and TRBJ2-5; TRBD1 agrees at 10 bases. The CDR3 is 15 residues long. CDR1 is DFQATT and CDR2 is SNEGSKA in the germline V gene (reference sequence). With V trimmed by 6 bases and J by 5 bases, 12 bases remained unmatched. The CDR3 bases are TGCAGTGCCTCGGACAGGGGGTATTGGGGTGAGACCCAGTACTTC. Translating it yields CSASDRGYWGETQYF.

With regard to this clonotype: This sequence may be a read error, since a much larger clone differs from it by one base. This chain's CDR3 is CASSVGSRGNYEPYF. CDR3 DNA sequence: TGTGCCAGCAGCGTAGGCAGTAGGGGGAACTACGAGCCGTACTTC. V is TRBV9 and J is TRBJ2-7; D possibly corresponds to TRBD1 (6 bases). Germline V gene data show CDR1 as SGDLS and CDR2 as YYNGEE. The CDR3 has 15 amino acids.